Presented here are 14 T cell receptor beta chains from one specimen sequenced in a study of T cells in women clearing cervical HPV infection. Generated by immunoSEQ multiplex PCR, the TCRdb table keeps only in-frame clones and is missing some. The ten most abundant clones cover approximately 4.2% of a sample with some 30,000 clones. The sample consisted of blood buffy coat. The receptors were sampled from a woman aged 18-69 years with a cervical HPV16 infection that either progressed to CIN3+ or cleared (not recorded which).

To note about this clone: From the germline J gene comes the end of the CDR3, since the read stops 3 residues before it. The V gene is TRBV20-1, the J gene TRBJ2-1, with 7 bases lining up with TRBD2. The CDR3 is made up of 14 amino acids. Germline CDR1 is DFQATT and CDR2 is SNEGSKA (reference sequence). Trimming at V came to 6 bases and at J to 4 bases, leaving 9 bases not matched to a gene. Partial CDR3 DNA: TGCAGTGCCTCCACTAGCGTCATGTACAATGAG. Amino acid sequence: CSASTSVMYNE. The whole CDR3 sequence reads CSASTSVMYNEQFF.

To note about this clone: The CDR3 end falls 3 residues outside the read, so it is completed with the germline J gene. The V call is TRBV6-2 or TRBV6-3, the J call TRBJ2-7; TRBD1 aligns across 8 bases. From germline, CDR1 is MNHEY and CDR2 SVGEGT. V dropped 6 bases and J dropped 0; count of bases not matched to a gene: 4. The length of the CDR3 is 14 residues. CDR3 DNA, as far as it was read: TGTGCCAGCAGGCGGACAGGGACCTCCTACGAG. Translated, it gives CASRRTGTSYE. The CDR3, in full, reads CASRRTGTSYEQYF.

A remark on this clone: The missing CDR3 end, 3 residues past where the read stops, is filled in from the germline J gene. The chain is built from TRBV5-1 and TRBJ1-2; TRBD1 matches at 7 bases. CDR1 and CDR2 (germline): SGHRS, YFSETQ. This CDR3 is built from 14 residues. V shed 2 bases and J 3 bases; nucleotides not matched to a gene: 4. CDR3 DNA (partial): TGCGCCAGCAGCTTAGGGGGCGCGGACTATGGC. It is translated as CASSLGGADYG. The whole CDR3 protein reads CASSLGGADYGYTF.

CDR3 region: CASSRSGMNTEAFF. Incomplete CDR3 DNA: TGTGCCAGCAGCCGCAGTGGCATGAACACTGAA. The chain has TRBV7-9 and TRBJ1-1; D is unresolved. The CDR3 extends 3 residues past the end of the read, so its final part is completed from the germline J gene. Germline V gene sequence: CDR1 SEHNR, CDR2 FQNEAQ (reference sequence). With 5 bases removed from V and 0 bases from J, the gap between germline ends came to 10 bases. The CDR3 extends over 14 amino acids.

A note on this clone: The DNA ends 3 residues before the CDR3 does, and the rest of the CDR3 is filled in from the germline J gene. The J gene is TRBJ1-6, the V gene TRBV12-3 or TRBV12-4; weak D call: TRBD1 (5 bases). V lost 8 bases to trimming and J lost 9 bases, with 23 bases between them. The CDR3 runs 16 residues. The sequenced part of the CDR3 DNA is TGTGCCAGCGGAATTAAGGGCGGGGGATTCGGTTCACCC. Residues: CASGIKGGGFGSP. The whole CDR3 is CASGIKGGGFGSPLHF.

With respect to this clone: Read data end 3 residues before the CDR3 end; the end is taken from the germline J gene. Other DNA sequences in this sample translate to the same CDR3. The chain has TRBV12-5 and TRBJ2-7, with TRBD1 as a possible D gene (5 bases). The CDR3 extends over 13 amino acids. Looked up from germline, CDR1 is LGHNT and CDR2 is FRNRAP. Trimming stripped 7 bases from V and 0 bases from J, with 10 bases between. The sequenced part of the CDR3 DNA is TGTGCTAGTGCCGTGGACACCTCCTACGAG. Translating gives CASAVDTSYE. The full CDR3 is CASAVDTSYEQYF.

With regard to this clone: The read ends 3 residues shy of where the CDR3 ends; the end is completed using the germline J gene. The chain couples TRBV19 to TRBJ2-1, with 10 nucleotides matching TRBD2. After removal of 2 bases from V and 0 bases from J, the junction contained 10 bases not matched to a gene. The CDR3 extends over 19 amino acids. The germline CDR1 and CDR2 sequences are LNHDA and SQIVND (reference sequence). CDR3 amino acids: CASSIREREGLSSYNEQFF. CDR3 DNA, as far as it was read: TGTGCCAGTAGTATAAGGGAGCGGGAGGGCCTCAGCTCCTACAATGAG.

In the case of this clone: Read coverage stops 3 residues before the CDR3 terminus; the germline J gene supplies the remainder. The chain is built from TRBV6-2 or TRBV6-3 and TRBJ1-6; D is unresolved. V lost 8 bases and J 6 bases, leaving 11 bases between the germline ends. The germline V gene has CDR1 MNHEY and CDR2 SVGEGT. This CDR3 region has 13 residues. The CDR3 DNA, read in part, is TGTGCCAGCTCTAGGAACATTAATTCACCC. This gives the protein CASSRNINSP. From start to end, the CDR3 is CASSRNINSPLHF.

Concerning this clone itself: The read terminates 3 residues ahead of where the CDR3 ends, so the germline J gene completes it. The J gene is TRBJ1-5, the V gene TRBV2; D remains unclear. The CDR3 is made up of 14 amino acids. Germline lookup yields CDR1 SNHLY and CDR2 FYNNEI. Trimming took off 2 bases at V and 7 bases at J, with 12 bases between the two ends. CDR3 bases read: TGTGCCAGCAGTGAATGGCAGACTGGCCAGCCC. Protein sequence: CASSEWQTGQP. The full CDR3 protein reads CASSEWQTGQPQHF. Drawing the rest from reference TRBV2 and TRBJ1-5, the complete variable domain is EPEVTQTPSHQVTQMGQEVILRCVPISNHLYFYWYRQILGQKVEFLVSFYNNEISEKSEIFDDQFSVERPDGSNFTLKIRSTKLEDSAMYFCASSEWQTGQPQHFGDGTRLSIL.

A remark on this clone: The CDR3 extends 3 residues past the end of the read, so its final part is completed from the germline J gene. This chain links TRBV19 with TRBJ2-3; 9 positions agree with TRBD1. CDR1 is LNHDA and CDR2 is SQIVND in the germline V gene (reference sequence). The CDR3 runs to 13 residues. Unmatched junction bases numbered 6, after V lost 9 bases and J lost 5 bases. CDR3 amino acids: CASGDRAGDTQYF. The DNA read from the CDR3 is TGTGCCAGCGGGGACAGGGCGGGAGATACG.

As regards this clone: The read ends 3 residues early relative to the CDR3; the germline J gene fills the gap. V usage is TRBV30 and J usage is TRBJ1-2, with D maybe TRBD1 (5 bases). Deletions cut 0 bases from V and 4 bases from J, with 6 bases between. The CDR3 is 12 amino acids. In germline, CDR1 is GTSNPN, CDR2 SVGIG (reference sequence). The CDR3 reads CAWSVDSYGYTF. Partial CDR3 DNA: TGTGCCTGGAGTGTAGACAGCTATGGC. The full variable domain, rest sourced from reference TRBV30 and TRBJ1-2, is SQTIHQWPATLVQPVGSPLSLECTVEGTSNPNLYWYRQAAGRGLQLLFYSVGIGQISSEVPQNLSASRPQDRQFILSSKKLLLSDSGFYLCAWSVDSYGYTFGSGTRLTVV.

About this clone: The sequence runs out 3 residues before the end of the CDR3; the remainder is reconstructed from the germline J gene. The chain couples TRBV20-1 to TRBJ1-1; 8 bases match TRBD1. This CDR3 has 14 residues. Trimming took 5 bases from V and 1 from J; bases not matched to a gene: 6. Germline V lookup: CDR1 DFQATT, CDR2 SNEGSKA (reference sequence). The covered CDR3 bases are TGCAGTGCTCCTGACAGGGGTCAGAACACTGAA. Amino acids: CSAPDRGQNTE. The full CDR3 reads CSAPDRGQNTEAFF.

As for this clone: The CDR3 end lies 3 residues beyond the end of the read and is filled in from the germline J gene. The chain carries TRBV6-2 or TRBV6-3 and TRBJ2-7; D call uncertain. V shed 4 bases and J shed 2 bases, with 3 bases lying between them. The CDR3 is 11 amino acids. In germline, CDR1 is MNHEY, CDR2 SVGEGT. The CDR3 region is CASSSAYEQYF. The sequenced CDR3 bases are TGTGCCAGCAGTTCTGCCTACGAG.

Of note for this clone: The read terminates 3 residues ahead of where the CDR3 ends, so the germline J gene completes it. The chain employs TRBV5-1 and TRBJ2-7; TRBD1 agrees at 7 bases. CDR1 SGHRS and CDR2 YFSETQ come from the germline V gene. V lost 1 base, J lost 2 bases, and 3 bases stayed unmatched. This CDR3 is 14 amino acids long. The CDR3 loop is CASSLRDSAYEQYF. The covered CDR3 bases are TGCGCCAGCAGCTTGAGGGACAGTGCCTACGAG.